The rows below give T cell receptor beta chains drawn from one sample of a study of identical twins. TCRdb re-called the 5' RACE reads with MiXCR, one entry per CDR3 protein. Of 420,000 or so distinct CDR3 sequences listed, around 20% are singletons. The specimen was naive T cells sorted from blood. These receptors were collected from a man aged 45 to 65 in good health. Each CDR3 is given with its conserved first and last residue. A D gene is named only where the DNA matches it firmly. Rows give clone size only sometimes, using once, few, many, or a class for an expanded clone.

size	D	V	J	DNA	CDR3
NA	NA	TRBV11-1	TRBJ1-1	TGTGCCAGCAGCTTCGGATCAGGAATGAACACTGAAGCTTTCTTT	CASSFGSGMNTEAFF
few	NA	TRBV9	TRBJ2-1	TGTGCCAGCAGCGTAGGAGACTCTGAGGGTGAGCAGTTCTTC	CASSVGDSEGEQFF
many	TRBD1	TRBV6-2/TRBV6-3	TRBJ1-2	TGTGCCAGCAGCCTCGACTACAGGGGGCCTGGCTATGGCTACACCTTC	CASSLDYRGPGYGYTF
NA	NA	TRBV5-1	TRBJ1-2	TGCGCCAGCAGCCTGGGGGGCGCGGGGAACTATGGCTACACCTTC	CASSLGGAGNYGYTF
NA	NA	TRBV4-1	TRBJ2-3	TGCGCCAGCAGCATGCAGGGGCGTAGCACAGATACGCAGTATTTT	CASSMQGRSTDTQYF
NA	TRBD2	TRBV24-1	TRBJ2-3	TGTGCCACCAGTGGTTTAGCGGGAGATTCTAGCACAGATACGCAGTATTTT	CATSGLAGDSSTDTQYF
NA	TRBD1	TRBV20-1	TRBJ1-1	TGCAGTGCTAGAAACCCTCGGGAGTTACAGGGGGGAACGAACACTGAAGCTTTCTTT	CSARNPRELQGGTNTEAFF
NA	TRBD1	TRBV6-5	TRBJ2-7	TGTGCCAGCAGTCCTCGGACAGGGATGGAGTACTTC	CASSPRTGMEYF
NA	NA	TRBV20-1	TRBJ1-1	TGCAGTGCTCCGAGGCACCAGAACACTGAAGCTTTCTTT	CSAPRHQNTEAFF
many	TRBD1	TRBV20-1	TRBJ2-5	TGCAGTGCTAGAGGGACAGGAAAGACCCAGTACTTC	CSARGTGKTQYF
many	NA	TRBV24-1	TRBJ1-1	TGTGCCACCAGGGATTGGGTAACTGAAGCTTTCTTT	CATRDWVTEAFF
NA	NA	TRBV9	TRBJ2-7	TGTGCCAGCAGCGTCGACGGTACCTCATTAGAGCAGTACTTC	CASSVDGTSLEQYF
few	TRBD2	TRBV11-2	TRBJ2-1	TGTGCCAGCAGCTTAGTAAGGGCTAGCGGGGTTGTTGAGCAGTTCTTC	CASSLVRASGVVEQFF